This is a list of T cell receptor beta chains from one sample in a study of blood T cell repertoires in COVID-19. Generated by immunoSEQ multiplex PCR, the TCRdb table keeps only in-frame clones and is missing some. The table has under 250,000 clones, over 75% seen once. The sequenced material came from PBMCs or T cells enriched from blood (not recorded which). The source of these receptors is a woman aged 55-75 years who had recovered from COVID-19. The CDR3 runs from the conserved cysteine through the conserved F or W. A D gene is named only where the DNA matches it firmly. Where a row states a size, it is once, few, many or the class of an expanded clone; other rows omit it.

TRBJ1-1	TRBV5-8	TRBD1	.	TGTGCCAGCAAGGACAGGGGGCGACCGAACACTGAAGCTTTCTTT	CASKDRGRPNTEAFF
TRBJ1-1	TRBV6-4	.	.	TGTGCCAGCAAGATGCAGGGTAGAAGTTACACTGAAGCTTTCTTT	CASKMQGRSYTEAFF
TRBJ2-3	TRBV3-1/TRBV3-2	.	.	TGTGCCAGCAGCCAATGGCGGAGCACAGATACGCAGTATTTT	CASSQWRSTDTQYF
TRBJ2-7	TRBV5-6	.	.	TGTGCCAGCAGCCCCGGGCCGGGGGAGCAGTACTTC	CASSPGPGEQYF
TRBJ1-2	TRBV7-2	.	.	TGTGCCAGCAGAAACGGGGACACGGGTAACTATGGCTACACCTTC	CASRNGDTGNYGYTF
TRBJ2-5	TRBV11-2	TRBD2	once	TGTGCCAGCAGCAATAGGACTAGCGGTTTTAAAGAGACCCAGTACTTC	CASSNRTSGFKETQYF
TRBJ1-4	TRBV19	.	once	TGTGCCAGTACCCTCAGGGAGGCAGGGACTAATGAAAAACTGTTTTTT	CASTLREAGTNEKLFF
TRBJ2-1	TRBV19	.	few	TGTGCCAGTAGTATAGATAGGACACGGGTTGAGCAGTTCTTC	CASSIDRTRVEQFF
TRBJ1-3	TRBV6-1	.	.	TGTGCCAGCAGTGAAGAGAGGATAGACACCATATATTTT	CASSEERIDTIYF
TRBJ2-1	TRBV27	TRBD2	.	TGTGCCAGCAGTTTAACTAGCGGGTACAATGAGCAGTTCTTC	CASSLTSGYNEQFF
TRBJ2-7	TRBV21-1	.	.	TGTGCCAGCAGCCAAGCAACGCAGGGCTACGAGCAGTACTTC	CASSQATQGYEQYF
TRBJ2-1	TRBV7-9	.	.	TGTGCCAGCAGCTTTGCCGACACTTCCTACAATGAGCAGTTCTTC	CASSFADTSYNEQFF
TRBJ1-2	TRBV4-1	TRBD1	.	TGCGCCAGCAGCCAACCAAGACAGGGGGGAACCTATGGCTACACCTTC	CASSQPRQGGTYGYTF
TRBJ2-7	TRBV7-9	.	.	TGTGCCAGCAGCTCTTACATCAGGTACGAGCAGTACTTC	CASSSYIRYEQYF